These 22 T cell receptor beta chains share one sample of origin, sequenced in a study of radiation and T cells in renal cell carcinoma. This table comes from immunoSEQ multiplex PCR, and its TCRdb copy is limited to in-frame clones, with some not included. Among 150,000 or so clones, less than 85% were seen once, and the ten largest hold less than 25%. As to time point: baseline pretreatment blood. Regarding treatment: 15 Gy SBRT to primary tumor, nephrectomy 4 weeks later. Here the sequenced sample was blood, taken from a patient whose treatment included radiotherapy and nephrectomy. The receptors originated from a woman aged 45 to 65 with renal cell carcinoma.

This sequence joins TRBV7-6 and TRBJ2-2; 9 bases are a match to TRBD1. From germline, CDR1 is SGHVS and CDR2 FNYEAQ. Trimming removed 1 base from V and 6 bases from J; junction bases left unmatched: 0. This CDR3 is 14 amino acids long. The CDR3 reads CASSLGQGAGELFF. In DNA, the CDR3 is TGTGCCAGCAGCTTAGGACAGGGGGCCGGGGAGCTGTTTTTT.

The CDR3 DNA reads TGTGCCAGTAGTCTAAGGACAGGGATCAATCAGCCCCAGCATTTT. It yields the protein CASSLRTGINQPQHF. The chain combines TRBV19 with TRBJ1-5, with TRBD1 identical over 8 bases. The CDR3 extends over 15 amino acids. V lost 5 bases and J lost 3; bases outside the gene matches: 6. Germline V lookup: CDR1 LNHDA, CDR2 SQIVND (reference sequence).

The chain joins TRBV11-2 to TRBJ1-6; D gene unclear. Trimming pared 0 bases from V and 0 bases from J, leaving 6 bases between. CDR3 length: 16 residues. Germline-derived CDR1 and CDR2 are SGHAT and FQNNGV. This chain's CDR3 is CASSLDAGSYNSPLHF. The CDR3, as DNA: TGTGCCAGCAGCTTAGACGCTGGCTCCTATAATTCACCCCTCCACTTT.

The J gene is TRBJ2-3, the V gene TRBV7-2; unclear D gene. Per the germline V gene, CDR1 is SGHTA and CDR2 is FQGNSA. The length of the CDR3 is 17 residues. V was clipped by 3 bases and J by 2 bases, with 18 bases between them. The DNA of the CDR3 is TGTGCCAGCAGCTTCTCCCTTCCGAGACTGTACACAGATACGCAGTATTTT. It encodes CASSFSLPRLYTDTQYF. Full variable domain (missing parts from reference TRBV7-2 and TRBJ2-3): GAGVSQSPSNKVTEKGKDVELRCDPISGHTALYWYRQSLGQGLEFLIYFQGNSAPDKSGLPSDRFSAERTGGSVSTLTIQRTQQEDSAVYLCASSFSLPRLYTDTQYFGPGTRLTVL.

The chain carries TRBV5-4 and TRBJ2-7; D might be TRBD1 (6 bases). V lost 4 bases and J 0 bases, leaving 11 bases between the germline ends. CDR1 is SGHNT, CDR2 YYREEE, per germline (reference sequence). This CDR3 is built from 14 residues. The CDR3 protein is CASSEQGSSYEQYF. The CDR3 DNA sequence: TGTGCCAGCAGCGAACAGGGCTCCTCCTACGAGCAGTACTTC.

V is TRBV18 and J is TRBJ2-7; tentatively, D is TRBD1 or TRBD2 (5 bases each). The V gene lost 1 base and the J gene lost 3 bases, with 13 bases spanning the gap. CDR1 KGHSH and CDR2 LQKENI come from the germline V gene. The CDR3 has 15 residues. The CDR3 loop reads CASSPLLGENYEQYF. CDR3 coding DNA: TGTGCCAGCTCACCACTTTTGGGGGAGAACTACGAGCAGTACTTC.

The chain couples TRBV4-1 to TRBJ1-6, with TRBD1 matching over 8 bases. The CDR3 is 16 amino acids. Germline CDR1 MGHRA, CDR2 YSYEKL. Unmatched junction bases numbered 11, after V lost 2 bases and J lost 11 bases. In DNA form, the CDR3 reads TGCGCCAGCAGCCAACCGAGGGGACAGGAGTCTCCACCCCTCCACTTT. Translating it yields CASSQPRGQESPPLHF.

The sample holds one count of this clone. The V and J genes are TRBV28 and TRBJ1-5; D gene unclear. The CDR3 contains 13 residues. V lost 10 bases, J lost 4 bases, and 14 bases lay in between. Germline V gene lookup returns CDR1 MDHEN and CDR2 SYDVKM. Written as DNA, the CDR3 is TGTGCCACCAACCGGAAGGGTAATCAGCCCCAGCATTTT. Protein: CATNRKGNQPQHF.

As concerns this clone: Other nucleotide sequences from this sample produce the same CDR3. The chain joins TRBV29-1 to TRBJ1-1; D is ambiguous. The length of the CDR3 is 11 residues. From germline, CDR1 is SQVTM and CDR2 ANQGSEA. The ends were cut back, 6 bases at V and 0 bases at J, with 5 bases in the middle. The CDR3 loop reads CSVGLNTEAFF. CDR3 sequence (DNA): TGCAGCGTAGGCCTGAACACTGAAGCTTTCTTT.

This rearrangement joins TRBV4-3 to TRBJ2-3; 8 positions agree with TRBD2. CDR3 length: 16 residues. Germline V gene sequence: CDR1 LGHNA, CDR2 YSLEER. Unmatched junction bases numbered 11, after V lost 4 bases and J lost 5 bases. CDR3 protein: CASSPSSGGLIDTQYF. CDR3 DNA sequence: TGCGCCAGCAGCCCCTCGAGCGGGGGTCTAATAGATACGCAGTATTTT.

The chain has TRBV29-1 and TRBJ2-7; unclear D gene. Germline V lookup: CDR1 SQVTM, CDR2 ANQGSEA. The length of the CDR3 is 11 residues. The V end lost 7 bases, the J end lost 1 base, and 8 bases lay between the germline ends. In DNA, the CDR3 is TGCAGCGCAGGAGATTCCTACGAGCAGTACTTC. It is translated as CSAGDSYEQYF.

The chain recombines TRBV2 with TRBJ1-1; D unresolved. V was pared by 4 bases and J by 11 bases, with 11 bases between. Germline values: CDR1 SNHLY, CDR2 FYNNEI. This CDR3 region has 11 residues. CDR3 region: CASSVMGSAFF. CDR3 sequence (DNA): TGTGCCAGCAGTGTAATGGGCTCCGCTTTCTTT.

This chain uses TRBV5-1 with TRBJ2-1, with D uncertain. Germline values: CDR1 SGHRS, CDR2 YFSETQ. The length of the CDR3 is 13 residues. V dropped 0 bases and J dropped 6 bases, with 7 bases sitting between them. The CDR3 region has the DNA TGCGCCAGCAGCTTGGGCACTATCAATGAGCAGTTCTTC. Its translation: CASSLGTINEQFF.

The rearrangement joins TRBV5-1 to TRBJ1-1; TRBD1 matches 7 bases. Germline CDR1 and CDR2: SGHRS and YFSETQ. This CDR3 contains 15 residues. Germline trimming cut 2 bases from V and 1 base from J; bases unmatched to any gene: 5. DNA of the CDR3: TGCGCCAGCAGCTTAACGACAGGGACGAACACTGAAGCTTTCTTT. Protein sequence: CASSLTTGTNTEAFF.

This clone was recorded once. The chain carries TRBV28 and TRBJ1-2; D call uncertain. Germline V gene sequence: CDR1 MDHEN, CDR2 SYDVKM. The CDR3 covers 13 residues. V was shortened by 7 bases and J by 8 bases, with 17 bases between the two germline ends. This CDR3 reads CASTDPTPQGYTF. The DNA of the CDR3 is TGTGCCAGCACCGACCCAACCCCTCAGGGCTACACCTTC.

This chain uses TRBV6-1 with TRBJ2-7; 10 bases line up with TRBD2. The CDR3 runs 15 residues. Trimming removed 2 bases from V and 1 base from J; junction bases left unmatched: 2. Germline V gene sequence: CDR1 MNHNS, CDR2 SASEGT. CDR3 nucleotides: TGTGCCAGCAGTGAACTAGCGGGGGCTTCCTACGAGCAGTACTTC. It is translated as CASSELAGASYEQYF.

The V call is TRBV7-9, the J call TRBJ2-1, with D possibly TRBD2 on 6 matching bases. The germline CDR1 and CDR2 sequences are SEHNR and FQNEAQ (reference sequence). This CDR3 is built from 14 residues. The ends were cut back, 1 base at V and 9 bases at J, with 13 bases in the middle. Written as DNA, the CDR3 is TGTGCCAGCAGCTTAGAGGGAGGCTCAGGTGAGCAGTTCTTC. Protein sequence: CASSLEGGSGEQFF.

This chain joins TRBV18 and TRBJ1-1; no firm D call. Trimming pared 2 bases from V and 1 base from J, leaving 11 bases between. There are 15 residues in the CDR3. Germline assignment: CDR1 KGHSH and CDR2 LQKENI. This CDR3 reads CASSPIRSGNTEAFF. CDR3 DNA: TGTGCCAGCTCACCAATCAGGTCAGGGAACACTGAAGCTTTCTTT.

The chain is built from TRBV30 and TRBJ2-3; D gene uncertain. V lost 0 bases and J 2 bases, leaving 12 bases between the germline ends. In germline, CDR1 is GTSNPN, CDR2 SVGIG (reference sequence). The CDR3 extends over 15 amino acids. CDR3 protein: CAWSVNTGFTDTQYF. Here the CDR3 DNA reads TGTGCCTGGAGTGTGAACACTGGCTTCACAGATACGCAGTATTTT.

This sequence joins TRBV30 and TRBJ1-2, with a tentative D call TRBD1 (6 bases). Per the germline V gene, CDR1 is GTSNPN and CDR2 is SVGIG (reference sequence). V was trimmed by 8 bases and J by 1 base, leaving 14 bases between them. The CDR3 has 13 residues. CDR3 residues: CAATPGVNYGYTF. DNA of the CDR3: TGTGCCGCGACTCCAGGGGTTAACTATGGCTACACCTTC. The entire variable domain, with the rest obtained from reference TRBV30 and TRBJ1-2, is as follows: SQTIHQWPATLVQPVGSPLSLECTVEGTSNPNLYWYRQAAGRGLQLLFYSVGIGQISSEVPQNLSASRPQDRQFILSSKKLLLSDSGFYLCAATPGVNYGYTFGSGTRLTVV.

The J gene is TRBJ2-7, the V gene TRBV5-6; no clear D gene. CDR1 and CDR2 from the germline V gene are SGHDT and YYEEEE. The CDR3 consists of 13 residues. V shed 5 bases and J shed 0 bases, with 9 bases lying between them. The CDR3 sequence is CASRKTSSYEQYF. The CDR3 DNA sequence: TGTGCCAGCAGAAAAACCAGCTCCTACGAGCAGTACTTC.

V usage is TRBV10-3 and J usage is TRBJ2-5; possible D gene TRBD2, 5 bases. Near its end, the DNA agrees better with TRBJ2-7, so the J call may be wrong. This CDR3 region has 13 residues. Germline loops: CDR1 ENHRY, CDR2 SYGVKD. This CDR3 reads CAISESGDYEQYF. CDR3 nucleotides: TGTGCCATCAGTGAGTCCGGGGACTACGAGCAGTACTTC.